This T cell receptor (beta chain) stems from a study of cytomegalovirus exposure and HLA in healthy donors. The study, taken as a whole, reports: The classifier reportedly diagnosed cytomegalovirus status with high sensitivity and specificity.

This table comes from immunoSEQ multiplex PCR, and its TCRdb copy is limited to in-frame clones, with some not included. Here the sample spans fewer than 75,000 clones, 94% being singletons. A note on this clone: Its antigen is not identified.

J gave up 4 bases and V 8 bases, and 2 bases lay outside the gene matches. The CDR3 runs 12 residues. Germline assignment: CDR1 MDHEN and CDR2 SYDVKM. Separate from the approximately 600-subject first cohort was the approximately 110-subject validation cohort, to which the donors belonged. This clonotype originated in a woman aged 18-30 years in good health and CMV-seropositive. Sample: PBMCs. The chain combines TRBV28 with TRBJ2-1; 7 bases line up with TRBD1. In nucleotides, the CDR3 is TGTGCCAGCGCACAGGGGTACAATGAGCAGTTCTTC. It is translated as CASAQGYNEQFF.